This TCR beta chain was identified during a study of blood T cell repertoires in COVID-19. Across the whole study: Both acute and convalescent COVID-19 samples were obtained from the United States, Italy and Spain.

A single count supports this clone. Authors' analysis steps: Reference gene primer amplification yielded estimated nucleated cell counts. Sequencing used immunoSEQ multiplex PCR; TCRdb keeps in-frame clones, though not all of them. The V and J calls and clone size come from that table; D and trimming were worked out from the DNA. The data show about 87,000 clones, around 81% seen once. This CDR3 region has 16 residues. CDR1 and CDR2 (germline): SGHTA, FQGNSA. The J segment lost 0 bases and the V segment lost 2 bases, leaving 4 bases of the junction unmatched. The V call is TRBV7-2, the J call TRBJ2-1, with 7 bases aligning to TRBD2. The TCR originated in a woman in her 70s with acute or convalescent COVID-19. Sample: peripheral blood. In nucleotides, the CDR3 is TGTGCCAGCAGCTTAACCAGCGGGGCCTCCTACAATGAGCAGTTCTTC. Residues: CASSLTSGASYNEQFF.